This T cell receptor (beta chain) was captured by sequencing in a study of T cell responses to AZD1222 COVID-19 vaccine (dated by TCRdb to the early 2020s). Background on the whole study: AZD1222 recipients given second doses at about 4 weeks or at about 12 weeks were pooled, since spike-specific TCR depth and breadth were not found to differ between the two schedules. Trial participants were enrolled by age into 18-55, 56-69 and 70-plus year subgroups, with around 140, 26 and 57 TCR-sequenced participants respectively. A total of more than 230 trial participants underwent TCR sequencing, of whom approximately 200 had received two doses of AZD1222 and 26 had received two doses of the MenACWY control vaccine.

Broad study findings and their caveats: Participants were mostly white British, with more females than males. The authors suggested clonal diversity may have been underestimated. Vaccine-associated CD4 TCRs spanned the whole spike protein, with dominant responses in regions 160-218 and 743-854. Conclusions about previously exposed vaccinees were limited because only a handful of AZD1222 recipients were SARS-CoV-2 seropositive at baseline. Epitopes outside the regions mutated in the B.1.351 and B.1.1.7 variants were reportedly recognized by nearly half of the unique spike-specific TCRs. Spike-specific TCR breadth and depth rose significantly after two AZD1222 doses compared with day 0 and with MenACWY recipients. In the small 56-69-year group, the increase in depth fell short of significance, most likely because of low power. Because no day 14 peak-response samples were available, repertoires were characterized only after the peak T cell response.

Concerning this clone: Its antigen target is currently unknown. No base qualities exist here, and no much larger clone lies one base off it.

The V end loses 4 bases and the J end loses 7 bases, and a stretch of 11 bases separates them. The germline V gene (reference sequence) supplies CDR1 LGHDT and CDR2 YNNKEL. The CDR3 measures 13 amino acids from cysteine to phenylalanine. Only CDR3 DNA is held: 39 bases, read in frame from base 1. The intended sense of this specimen's time point label: baseline before first vaccination. Vaccinee samples were obtained from the UK trials COV001 and COV002, which included a single-blind randomized controlled phase 2/3 trial of AZD1222 (ChAdOx1 nCoV-19) in healthy adults. For TCRbeta chain sequencing, PBMC samples from trial participants were taken at day 0 and at day 28 after the second dose. The CDR3 regions of human TCRbeta chains were analyzed by immunosequencing. In the authors' own workflow: TCRs in the repertoires were matched against a reference library of SARS-CoV-2-specific TCRs that had been generated with the MIRA antigen-specificity platform. Breadth was defined as the fraction of unique TCRs that were SARS-CoV-2-associated. Depth was defined as the fraction of total T cells that were SARS-CoV-2-associated. Each spike-specific TCR was assigned to its reactive spike region and to a CD4 or CD8 class using the MIRA data. Log10-transformed breadth and depth values were compared by one-way ANOVA with Sidak's multiple comparisons tests. TCRdb provides this immuneACCESS table in a form limited to in-frame rearrangements. Some clones are lacking; in checked studies, under half of them reflect an unresolved V gene, and why the rest are absent is not known. V and J calls and clone size are given by that table; D and trimming were obtained from the DNA. For this sample the table gives some 120,000 clones, of which around nine tenths were detected only once. Clones ranked in the top ten supply 12% of the sample.

The sequenced sample was peripheral blood, obtained on day 0 of AZD1222 vaccination. Recombination connected TRBV3-1 (or the pseudogene TRBV3-2) to TRBJ2-1; too little of a D gene remains to name it. This TCR was sampled from an adult in good health. The CDR3: CASSPSRLNEQFF. The nucleotide sequence reads TGTGCCAGCAGCCCAAGCAGACTGAATGAGCAGTTCTTC.